This TCR beta chain was sequenced for a study of cytomegalovirus exposure and HLA in healthy donors. With regard to this clone: Its antigen is unknown.

Primers: 60 Vbeta forward and 13 Jbeta reverse. Original analysis: About 11 million of some 80 million unique TCR beta chains were shared, per a later count. Clones were sequenced by immunoSEQ multiplex PCR, and TCRdb holds only the in-frame ones, with some missing. V and J calls and clone size are given by that table; D and trimming were obtained from the DNA. The sample holds fewer than 250,000 clones, about 75% seen once. The junction had 6 bases not matched to a gene; V was cut back by 4 bases and J by 0 bases. The CDR3 spans 16 residues. Germline V gives CDR1 MDHEN, CDR2 SYDVKM. Study outcomes and limitations: Later analysis identified 15,000 to 20,000 TCR beta sequences associated with HLA alleles, using a false discovery rate threshold of 0.05. Later analysis found that TCR beta chains associated with HLA were more clonally expanded than other, equally common chains. Common viral pathogens were later found to be apparently linked to several of the most significant clusters.

The clonotype comes from a male donor in good health and CMV-seronegative. This rearrangement joins TRBV28 to TRBJ2-1; TRBD2 matches 7 bases. Material: PBMCs. CDR3 in DNA: TGTGCCAGCAGTTCTAGCGGAGGGAGCTCCTACAATGAGCAGTTCTTC. Translated: CASSSSGGSSYNEQFF.